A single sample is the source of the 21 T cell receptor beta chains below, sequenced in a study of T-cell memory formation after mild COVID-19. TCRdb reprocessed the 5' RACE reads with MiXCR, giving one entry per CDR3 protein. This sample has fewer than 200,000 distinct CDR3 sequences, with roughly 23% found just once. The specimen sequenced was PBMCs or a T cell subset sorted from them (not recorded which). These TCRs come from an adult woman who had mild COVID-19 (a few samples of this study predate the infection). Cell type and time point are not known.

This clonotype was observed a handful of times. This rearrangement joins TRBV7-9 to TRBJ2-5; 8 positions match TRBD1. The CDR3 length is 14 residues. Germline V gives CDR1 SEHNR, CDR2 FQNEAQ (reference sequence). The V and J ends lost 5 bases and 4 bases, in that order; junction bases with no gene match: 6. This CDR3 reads CASSPTGTGETQYF. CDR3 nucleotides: TGTGCCAGCAGCCCGACGGGGACAGGAGAGACCCAGTACTTC. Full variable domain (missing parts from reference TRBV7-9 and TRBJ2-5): DTGVSQNPRHKITKRGQNVTFRCDPISEHNRLYWYRQTLGQGPEFLTYFQNEAQLEKSRLLSDRFSAERPKGSFSTLEIQRTEQGDSAMYLCASSPTGTGETQYFGPGTRLLVL.

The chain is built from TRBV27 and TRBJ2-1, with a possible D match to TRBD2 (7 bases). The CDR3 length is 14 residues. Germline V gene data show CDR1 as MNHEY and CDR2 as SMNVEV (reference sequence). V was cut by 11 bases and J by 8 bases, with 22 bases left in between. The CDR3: CAVSGAGVFDEQFF. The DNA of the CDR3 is TGTGCCGTGAGCGGGGCAGGGGTTTTTGATGAGCAGTTCTTC.

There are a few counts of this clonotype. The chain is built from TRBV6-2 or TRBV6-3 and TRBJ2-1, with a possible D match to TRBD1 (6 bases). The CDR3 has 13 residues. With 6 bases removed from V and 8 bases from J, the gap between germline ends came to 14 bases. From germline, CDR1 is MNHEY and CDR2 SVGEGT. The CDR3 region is CASSLRDNHEQFF. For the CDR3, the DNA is TGTGCCAGCAGCCTCCGGGACAATCATGAGCAGTTCTTC.

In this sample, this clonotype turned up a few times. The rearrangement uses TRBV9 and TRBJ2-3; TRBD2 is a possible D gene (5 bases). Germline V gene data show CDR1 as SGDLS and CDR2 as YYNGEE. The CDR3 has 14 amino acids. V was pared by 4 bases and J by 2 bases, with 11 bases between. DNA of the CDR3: TGTGCCAGCAGCCCCCCCGGACTCACAGATACGCAGTATTTT. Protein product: CASSPPGLTDTQYF.

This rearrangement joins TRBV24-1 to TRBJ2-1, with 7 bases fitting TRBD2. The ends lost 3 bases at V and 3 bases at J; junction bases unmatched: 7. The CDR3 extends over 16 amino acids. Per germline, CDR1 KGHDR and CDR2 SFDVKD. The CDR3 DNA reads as TGTGCCACCAGTGATGGGGGGGGAGGAATCTACAATGAGCAGTTCTTC. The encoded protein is CATSDGGGGIYNEQFF.

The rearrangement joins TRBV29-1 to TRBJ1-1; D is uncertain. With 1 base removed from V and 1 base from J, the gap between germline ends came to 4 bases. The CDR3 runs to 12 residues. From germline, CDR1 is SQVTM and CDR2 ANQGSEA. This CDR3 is CSVEAENTEAFF. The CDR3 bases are TGCAGCGTTGAAGCAGAGAACACTGAAGCTTTCTTT.

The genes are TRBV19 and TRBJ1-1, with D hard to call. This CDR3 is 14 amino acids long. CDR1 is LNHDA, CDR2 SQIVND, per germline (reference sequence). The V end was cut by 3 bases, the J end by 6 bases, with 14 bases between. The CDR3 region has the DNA TGTGCCAGTAGTATTAACACGGGGTACCCTGAAGCTTTCTTT. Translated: CASSINTGYPEAFF.

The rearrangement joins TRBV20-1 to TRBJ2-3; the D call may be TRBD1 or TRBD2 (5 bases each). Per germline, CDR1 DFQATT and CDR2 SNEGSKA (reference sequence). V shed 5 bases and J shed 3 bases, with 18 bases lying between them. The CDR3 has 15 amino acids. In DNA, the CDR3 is TGCAGTGCTCTGGGACCACTTGGCCTTACAGATACGCAGTATTTT. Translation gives CSALGPLGLTDTQYF.

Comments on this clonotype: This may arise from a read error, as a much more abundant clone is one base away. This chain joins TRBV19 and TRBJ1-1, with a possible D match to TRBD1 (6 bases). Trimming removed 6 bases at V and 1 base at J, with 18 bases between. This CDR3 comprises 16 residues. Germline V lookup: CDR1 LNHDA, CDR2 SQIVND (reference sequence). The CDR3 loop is CASSQYARGPNTEAFF. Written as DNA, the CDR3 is TGTGCCAGTAGCCAATATGCCAGGGGACCGAACACTGAAGCTTTCTTT.

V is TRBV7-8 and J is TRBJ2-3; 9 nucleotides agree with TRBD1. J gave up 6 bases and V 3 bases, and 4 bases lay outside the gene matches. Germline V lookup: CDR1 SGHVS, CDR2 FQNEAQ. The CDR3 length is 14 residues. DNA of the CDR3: TGTGCCAGCAGCTTGAACAGGGGGCGGGATACGCAGTATTTT. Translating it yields CASSLNRGRDTQYF.

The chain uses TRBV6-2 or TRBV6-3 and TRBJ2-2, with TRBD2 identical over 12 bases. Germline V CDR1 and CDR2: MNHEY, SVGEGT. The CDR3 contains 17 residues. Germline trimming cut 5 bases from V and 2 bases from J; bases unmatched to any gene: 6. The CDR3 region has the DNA TGTGCCAGCAGTCGCGGACTAGCGGGACCTAACACCGGGGAGCTGTTTTTT. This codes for CASSRGLAGPNTGELFF.

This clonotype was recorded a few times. In DNA form, the CDR3 reads TGTGCCACCAGCCTGGATCACAATGAGCAGTTCTTC. Protein sequence: CATSLDHNEQFF. The chain carries TRBV24-1 and TRBJ2-1; the D is unclear. Germline lookup yields CDR1 KGHDR and CDR2 SFDVKD. V was shortened by 7 bases and J by 5 bases, with 8 bases between the two germline ends. This CDR3 spans 12 amino acids.

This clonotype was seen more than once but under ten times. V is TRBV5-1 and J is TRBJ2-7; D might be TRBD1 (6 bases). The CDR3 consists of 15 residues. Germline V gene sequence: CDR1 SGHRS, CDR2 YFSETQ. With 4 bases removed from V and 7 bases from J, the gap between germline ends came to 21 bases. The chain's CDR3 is CASSPSDSSSGEQYF. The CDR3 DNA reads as TGCGCCAGCAGCCCCTCGGACAGCTCATCGGGTGAGCAGTACTTC.

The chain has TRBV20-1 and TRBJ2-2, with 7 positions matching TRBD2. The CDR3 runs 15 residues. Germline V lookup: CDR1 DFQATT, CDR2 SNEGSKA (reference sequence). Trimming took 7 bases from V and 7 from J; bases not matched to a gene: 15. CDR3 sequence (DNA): TGCAGTGTCCCCCATCCGACTCGGGAGGTCGGGGAGCTGTTTTTT. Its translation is CSVPHPTREVGELFF.

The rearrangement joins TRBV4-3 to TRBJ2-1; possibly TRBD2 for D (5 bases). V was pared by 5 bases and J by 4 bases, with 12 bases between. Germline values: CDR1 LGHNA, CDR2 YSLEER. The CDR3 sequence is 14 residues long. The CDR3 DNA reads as TGCGCCAGCAGCTGGGAGATCGGATACAATGAGCAGTTCTTC. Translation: CASSWEIGYNEQFF.

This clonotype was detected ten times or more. The CDR3 DNA is TGCGCCAGCAGCCAGGTCCTTGAGAATGAGCAGTTCTTC. Protein product: CASSQVLENEQFF. V is TRBV4-3 and J is TRBJ2-1; D is unclear. Trimming removed 3 bases from V and 7 bases from J, with 10 bases in between. CDR3 length: 13 amino acids. CDR1 and CDR2 (germline): LGHNA, YSLEER.

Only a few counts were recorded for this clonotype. The CDR3 DNA follows: TGTGCCAGCAGCCAAGCTTTTGGAGTTTATGGCTACACCTTC. Protein: CASSQAFGVYGYTF. The gene calls are TRBV4-2 and TRBJ1-2; unclear D gene. This CDR3 has 14 residues. Germline loops: CDR1 LGHNA, CDR2 YNFKEQ. Between the trimmed V and J ends, which lost 1 base and 5 bases, there was a span of 11 bases.

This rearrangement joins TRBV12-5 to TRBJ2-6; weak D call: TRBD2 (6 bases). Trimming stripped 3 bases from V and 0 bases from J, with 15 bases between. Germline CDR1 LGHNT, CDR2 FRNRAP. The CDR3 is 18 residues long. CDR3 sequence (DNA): TGTGCTAGTGGTTTTATGACGGGGGAGAGCTCTGGGGCCAACGTCCTGACTTTC. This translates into CASGFMTGESSGANVLTF.

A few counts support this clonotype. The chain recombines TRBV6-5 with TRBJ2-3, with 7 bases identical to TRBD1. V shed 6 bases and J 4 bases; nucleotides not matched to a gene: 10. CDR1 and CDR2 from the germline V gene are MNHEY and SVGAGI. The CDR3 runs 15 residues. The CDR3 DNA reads TGTGCCAGCAGCCGTTATTCCACAGGGGCAGATACGCAGTATTTT. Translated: CASSRYSTGADTQYF.

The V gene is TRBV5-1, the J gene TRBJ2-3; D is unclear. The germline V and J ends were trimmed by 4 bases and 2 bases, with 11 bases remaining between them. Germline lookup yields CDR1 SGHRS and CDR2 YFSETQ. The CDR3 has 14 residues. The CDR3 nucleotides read TGCGCCAGCAGCCGCCGGCCCGTCACAGATACGCAGTATTTT. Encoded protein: CASSRRPVTDTQYF.

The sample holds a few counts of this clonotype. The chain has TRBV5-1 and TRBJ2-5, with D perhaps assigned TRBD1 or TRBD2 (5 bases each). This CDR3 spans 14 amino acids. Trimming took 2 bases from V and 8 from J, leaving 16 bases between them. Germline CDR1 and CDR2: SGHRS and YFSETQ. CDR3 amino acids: CASSFGERDGTQYF. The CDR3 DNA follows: TGCGCCAGCAGCTTTGGAGAGAGGGACGGTACCCAGTACTTC.